This T cell receptor beta chain is from a study of OX40 agonist ivuxolimab in advanced cancers. Background on the study: An anti-OX40 (CD134) antibody with agonistic activity, ivuxolimab, was administered to patients.

The CDR3 totals 12 residues. Trimming removed 3 bases at V and 2 bases at J, with 4 bases between. Germline V CDR1 and CDR2: MDHEN, SYDVKM. Study-level findings and limits: Antigen targets of the expanded peripheral T cells went undetermined. Expanded clones belonging to CD8+ T cells outnumbered, on average, those of CD4+.

On this clone itself: The antigen is undetermined.

Assay used: immunoSEQ multiplex PCR; TCRdb lists only in-frame clones, some missing. In the table there are over 15,000 clones, about two thirds of which are singletons. The TCR was taken from an adult with an advanced solid tumor such as melanoma, head and neck, liver or kidney cancer. The rearrangement links TRBV28 to TRBJ1-1; D is unclear. The input for sequencing was CD4+ or CD8+ T cells sorted from blood, taken in a trial of the OX40 agonist ivuxolimab. CDR3 in DNA: TGTGCCAGCAGTTTGAAAAACACTGAAGCTTTCTTT. Protein product: CASSLKNTEAFF. Full variable domain (outside the CDR3, taken from reference TRBV28 and TRBJ1-1): DVKVTQSSRYLVKRTGEKVFLECVQDMDHENMFWYRQDPGLGLRLIYFSYDVKMKEKGDIPEGYSVSREKKERFSLILESASTNQTSMYLCASSLKNTEAFFGQGTRLTVV.